These 26 T cell receptor beta chains came from one sample sequenced in a study of blood T cell repertoires in COVID-19. Clones were read by immunoSEQ multiplex PCR, and TCRdb kept only the in-frame ones, dropping some. Altogether 250,000 to 300,000 clones are present, 85% being singletons, with the ten largest covering 5% to 6.5%. What was sequenced was peripheral blood. The origin of the receptors is a middle-aged man with active or convalescent COVID-19.

The count of this clone is one. The chain uses TRBV9 and TRBJ1-5; TRBD1 is a possible D gene (5 bases). This CDR3 is 15 amino acids long. Trimming removed 0 bases at V and 3 bases at J, with 10 bases between. The germline gives CDR1 SGDLS, CDR2 YYNGEE. CDR3 protein: CASSVGPGFNQPQHF. CDR3 coding DNA: TGTGCCAGCAGCGTAGGCCCAGGGTTCAATCAGCCCCAGCATTTT.

The chain uses TRBV27 and TRBJ2-3; D might be TRBD2 (5 bases). Per germline, CDR1 MNHEY and CDR2 SMNVEV (reference sequence). The CDR3 totals 12 residues. Trimming removed 4 bases from V and 5 bases from J, with 7 bases in between. This chain's CDR3 is CASSSEGDTQYF. In DNA form, the CDR3 reads TGTGCCAGCAGTTCCGAGGGAGATACGCAGTATTTT.

The chain recombines TRBV15 with TRBJ2-3; possibly TRBD2 for D (6 bases). Germline loops: CDR1 LNHNV, CDR2 YYDKDF (reference sequence). V lost 5 bases to trimming and J lost 14 bases, with 26 bases between them. The CDR3 sequence is 15 residues long. The CDR3 protein is CATSPGGTGARVPYF. CDR3 bases: TGTGCCACCAGCCCTGGGGGAACGGGAGCTAGGGTACCGTATTTT.

This clone occurred once. The gene calls are TRBV6-5 and TRBJ1-4, with D perhaps matching TRBD1 (6 bases). This CDR3 has 14 amino acids. The germline gives CDR1 MNHEY, CDR2 SVGAGI. Trimming removed 5 bases from V and 3 bases from J, with 10 bases in between. The CDR3 DNA reads as TGTGCCAGCAGTATGGGGGCGGCTAATGAAAAACTGTTTTTT. Translating gives CASSMGAANEKLFF.

The rearrangement joins TRBV30 to TRBJ1-1; TRBD1 is a possible D gene (5 bases). CDR3 length: 13 residues. Germline lookup yields CDR1 GTSNPN and CDR2 SVGIG (reference sequence). V lost 3 bases and J 4 bases, leaving 12 bases between the germline ends. CDR3 region: CAWRGRVGTEAFF. For the CDR3, the DNA is TGTGCCTGGAGGGGCAGGGTGGGCACTGAAGCTTTCTTT.

The chain has TRBV29-1 and TRBJ2-7; D might be TRBD2 (5 bases). V was clipped by 0 bases and J by 7 bases, with 10 bases between them. The germline V gene encodes CDR1 SQVTM and CDR2 ANQGSEA. The CDR3 sequence is 12 residues long. DNA for the CDR3: TGCAGCGTTGAAGACGGCGGGTTTGAGCAGTACTTC. Translating gives CSVEDGGFEQYF.

The rearrangement joins TRBV12-5 to TRBJ2-5; 10 bases match TRBD2. The CDR3 sequence is 20 residues long. J gave up 5 bases and V 0 bases, and 18 bases lay outside the gene matches. The germline CDR1 and CDR2 sequences are LGHNT and FRNRAP. CDR3 amino acids: CASGLVNSAASGRAGETQYF. The CDR3 nucleotides read TGTGCTAGTGGTTTGGTAAATTCGGCAGCCAGCGGGAGGGCCGGGGAGACCCAGTACTTC.

The chain has TRBV4-2 and TRBJ1-3; TRBD1 aligns across 8 bases. Looked up from germline, CDR1 is LGHNA and CDR2 is YNFKEQ. The junction had 7 bases not matched to a gene; V was cut back by 0 bases and J by 3 bases. The CDR3 runs to 17 residues. The CDR3 loop is CASSQDPQGAYGNTIYF. The DNA for the CDR3 is TGTGCCAGCAGCCAAGATCCCCAGGGGGCATATGGAAACACCATATATTTT.

This chain connects TRBV15 to TRBJ1-5; 8 bases align to TRBD1. This CDR3 region has 16 residues. The germline gives CDR1 LNHNV, CDR2 YYDKDF (reference sequence). V lost 1 base to trimming and J lost 0 bases; unmatched junction nucleotides: 2. CDR3 DNA: TGTGCCACCAGCAGAGGACAGGGGAGTAGCAATCAGCCCCAGCATTTT. Translated, it gives CATSRGQGSSNQPQHF.

The rearrangement uses TRBV24-1 and TRBJ2-3; tentatively, D is TRBD2 (6 bases). Looked up from germline, CDR1 is KGHDR and CDR2 is SFDVKD. CDR3 length equals 14 residues. V lost 3 bases to trimming and J lost 4 bases, with 10 bases between them. The CDR3 protein is CATSDSREADTQYF. For the CDR3, the DNA is TGTGCCACCAGTGATAGCAGGGAGGCAGATACGCAGTATTTT.

The V gene is TRBV29-1, the J gene TRBJ2-5; 10 positions agree with TRBD2. J lost 2 bases, V lost 8 bases, and 8 bases had no gene match. From germline, CDR1 is SQVTM and CDR2 ANQGSEA. CDR3 length: 14 residues. CDR3 loop: CSITSGAGQETQYF. The CDR3 DNA sequence: TGCAGCATAACTAGCGGGGCGGGGCAAGAGACCCAGTACTTC.

This chain uses TRBV2 with TRBJ2-5; 12 nucleotides align to TRBD2. CDR3 length equals 17 residues. Germline V CDR1 and CDR2: SNHLY, FYNNEI. The V gene end was trimmed by 3 bases and the J gene end by 5 bases; junction bases not matched to a gene: 10. The CDR3 loop reads CASSDHRTSGIPETQYF. In DNA, the CDR3 is TGTGCCAGCAGTGACCACCGGACTAGCGGGATCCCGGAGACCCAGTACTTC. The entire variable domain, with the rest obtained from reference TRBV2 and TRBJ2-5, is as follows: EPEVTQTPSHQVTQMGQEVILRCVPISNHLYFYWYRQILGQKVEFLVSFYNNEISEKSEIFDDQFSVERPDGSNFTLKIRSTKLEDSAMYFCASSDHRTSGIPETQYFGPGTRLLVL.

In the case of this clone: The germline gene is not matched at one end of the junction; a read error may be the cause. Other DNA variants within this sample encode the same CDR3. The gene calls are TRBV5-5 and TRBJ1-4, with D perhaps TRBD1 (6 bases). Germline CDR1 is SGHKS and CDR2 is YYEKEE (reference sequence). The CDR3 consists of 14 residues. The CDR3, as DNA: TGTGCCAGCAAACGGACAGCAACTAATGAAAAATTGTTTTTT. Its translation: CASKRTATNEKLFF.

The count of this clone is one. The chain recombines TRBV27 with TRBJ1-1; D is uncertain. Trimming took 0 bases from V and 4 from J, leaving 12 bases between them. The germline V gene has CDR1 MNHEY and CDR2 SMNVEV (reference sequence). The CDR3 is 15 amino acids. CDR3 loop: CASSLSSGTGTEAFF. The CDR3 nucleotides read TGTGCCAGCAGTTTATCGTCGGGTACCGGCACTGAAGCTTTCTTT.

This chain joins TRBV3-1 (or the pseudogene TRBV3-2) and TRBJ2-3; D might be TRBD1 (5 bases). CDR3 length: 15 residues. Germline loops: CDR1 LGHDT, CDR2 YNNKEL (reference sequence). The ends were cut back, 4 bases at V and 2 bases at J, with 13 bases in the middle. CDR3 region: CASSPYQGLTDTQYF. CDR3 nucleotides: TGTGCCAGCAGCCCTTACCAGGGCCTCACAGATACGCAGTATTTT.

The chain combines TRBV2 with TRBJ1-1; tentative D call: TRBD1 (5 bases). Trimming pared 4 bases from V and 8 bases from J, leaving 20 bases between. The CDR3 sequence is 15 residues long. Germline V gives CDR1 SNHLY, CDR2 FYNNEI. The CDR3 sequence is CASSARGGSAPEAFF. The CDR3 DNA reads as TGTGCCAGCAGTGCCCGGGGGGGATCCGCCCCAGAAGCTTTCTTT.

The chain employs TRBV2 and TRBJ2-3; TRBD2 matches at 7 bases. Germline assignment: CDR1 SNHLY and CDR2 FYNNEI. CDR3 length: 15 residues. The ends lost 8 bases at V and 4 bases at J; junction bases unmatched: 12. CDR3 protein: CASGSGGGPSDTQYF. CDR3 nucleotide sequence: TGTGCCAGCGGCTCGGGGGGAGGGCCCTCAGATACGCAGTATTTT. Combining the CDR3 with reference TRBV2 and TRBJ2-3 gives the whole variable domain EPEVTQTPSHQVTQMGQEVILRCVPISNHLYFYWYRQILGQKVEFLVSFYNNEISEKSEIFDDQFSVERPDGSNFTLKIRSTKLEDSAMYFCASGSGGGPSDTQYFGPGTRLTVL.

V is TRBV6-6 and J is TRBJ2-2; 8 bases fit TRBD1. This CDR3 spans 15 amino acids. Germline CDR1 MNHNY, CDR2 SVGAGI (reference sequence). Germline trimming cut 6 bases from V and 1 base from J; bases unmatched to any gene: 4. CDR3 in DNA: TGTGCCAGCAGACCCGGGACAGGGAACACCGGGGAGCTGTTTTTT. Translated: CASRPGTGNTGELFF.

This chain uses TRBV9 with TRBJ2-2; 7 nucleotides agree with TRBD1. V was pared by 2 bases and J by 0 bases, with 4 bases of the junction left unmatched. Germline V gene data show CDR1 as SGDLS and CDR2 as YYNGEE. CDR3 length equals 16 residues. The CDR3 spells CASSVGQTTNTGELFF. The CDR3 DNA follows: TGTGCCAGCAGCGTGGGACAGACCACGAACACCGGGGAGCTGTTTTTT.

This CDR3 is CASSHVDRVSEQYF. The CDR3 DNA follows: TGTGCCAGCAGCCACGTGGACAGGGTGAGCGAGCAGTACTTC. The genes are TRBV7-9 and TRBJ2-7; 8 positions agree with TRBD1. This CDR3 is built from 14 residues. CDR1 and CDR2 (germline): SEHNR, FQNEAQ (reference sequence). V shed 5 bases and J 6 bases; nucleotides not matched to a gene: 9.

The chain couples TRBV3-1 (or the pseudogene TRBV3-2) to TRBJ2-2, with D possibly TRBD1 on 5 matching bases. Germline V lookup: CDR1 LGHDT, CDR2 YNNKEL (reference sequence). The V end lost 4 bases, the J end lost 9 bases, and 9 bases lay between the germline ends. The CDR3 contains 12 residues. The CDR3 spells CASSLQGWELFF. The CDR3 DNA reads TGTGCCAGCAGCCTGCAGGGTTGGGAGCTGTTTTTT.

Here the CDR3 DNA reads TGTGCCAGCAGCTTAGCTAGCGGGAGTCGAGGGGAGCTGTTTTTT. Translated, it gives CASSLASGSRGELFF. This sequence joins TRBV7-2 and TRBJ2-2; 9 bases align to TRBD2. The V and J ends lost 0 bases and 8 bases, in that order; junction bases with no gene match: 4. The germline CDR1 and CDR2 sequences are SGHTA and FQGNSA. This CDR3 spans 15 amino acids.

The chain is built from TRBV4-2 and TRBJ2-7, with D possibly TRBD1 on 5 matching bases. Germline values: CDR1 LGHNA, CDR2 YNFKEQ. The germline V and J ends were trimmed by 0 bases and 6 bases, with 18 bases remaining between them. This CDR3 is built from 16 residues. CDR3 region: CASSQDPQGSFAEQYF. The CDR3 DNA sequence: TGTGCCAGCAGCCAAGATCCCCAGGGTTCTTTTGCCGAGCAGTACTTC.

V usage is TRBV7-8 and J usage is TRBJ2-5, with D possibly matching TRBD2 (6 bases). The CDR3 loop spans 14 amino acids. Trimming left V 2 bases short and J 5 bases short, with 12 bases between. Germline V lookup: CDR1 SGHVS, CDR2 FQNEAQ. CDR3 residues: CASSLYTGVETQYF. In nucleotides, the CDR3 is TGTGCCAGCAGCTTATATACGGGAGTGGAGACCCAGTACTTC. The full variable domain, in which reference TRBV7-8 and TRBJ2-5 provide the parts outside the CDR3, is GAGVSQSPRYKVAKRGQDVALRCDPISGHVSLFWYQQALGQGPEFLTYFQNEAQLDKSGLPSDRFFAERPEGSVSTLKIQRTQQEDSAVYLCASSLYTGVETQYFGPGTRLLVL.

CDR3 region: CASSLELTGSYGELFF. The CDR3 nucleotides read TGTGCCAGCAGCCTCGAACTAACAGGCTCGTACGGGGAGCTGTTTTTT. The V and J genes are TRBV2 and TRBJ2-2, with D possibly being TRBD1 (5 bases). This CDR3 contains 16 residues. Germline V gene data show CDR1 as SNHLY and CDR2 as FYNNEI. Trimming pared 6 bases from V and 7 bases from J, leaving 21 bases between.

The J gene is TRBJ2-3, the V gene TRBV7-2; tentatively, D is TRBD1 (5 bases). The CDR3 is 13 amino acids. The germline V and J ends were trimmed by 4 bases and 7 bases, with 12 bases remaining between them. Germline CDR1 reads SGHTA; CDR2 reads FQGNSA. The CDR3 DNA sequence: TGTGCCAGCAGCTCCGCCACAGGAAATACGCAGTATTTT. Translated: CASSSATGNTQYF. The full variable domain, its missing parts supplied by reference TRBV7-2 and TRBJ2-3, is GAGVSQSPSNKVTEKGKDVELRCDPISGHTALYWYRQSLGQGLEFLIYFQGNSAPDKSGLPSDRFSAERTGGSVSTLTIQRTQQEDSAVYLCASSSATGNTQYFGPGTRLTVL.